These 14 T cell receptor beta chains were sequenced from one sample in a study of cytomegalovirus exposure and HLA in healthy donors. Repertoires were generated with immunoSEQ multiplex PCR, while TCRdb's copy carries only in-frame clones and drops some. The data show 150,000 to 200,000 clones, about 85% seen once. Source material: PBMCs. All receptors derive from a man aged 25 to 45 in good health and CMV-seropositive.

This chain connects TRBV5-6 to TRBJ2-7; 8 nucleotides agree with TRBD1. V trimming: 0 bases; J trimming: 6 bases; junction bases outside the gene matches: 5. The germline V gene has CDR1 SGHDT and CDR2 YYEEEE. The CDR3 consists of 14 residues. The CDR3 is CASSLVDREGEQYF. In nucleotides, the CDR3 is TGTGCCAGCAGCTTGGTGGACAGGGAAGGCGAGCAGTACTTC.

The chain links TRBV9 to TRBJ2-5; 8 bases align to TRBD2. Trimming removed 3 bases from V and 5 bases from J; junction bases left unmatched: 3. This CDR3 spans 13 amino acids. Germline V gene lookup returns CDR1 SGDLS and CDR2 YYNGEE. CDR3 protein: CASSDRLAETQYF. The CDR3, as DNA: TGTGCCAGCAGCGACCGACTAGCGGAGACCCAGTACTTC.

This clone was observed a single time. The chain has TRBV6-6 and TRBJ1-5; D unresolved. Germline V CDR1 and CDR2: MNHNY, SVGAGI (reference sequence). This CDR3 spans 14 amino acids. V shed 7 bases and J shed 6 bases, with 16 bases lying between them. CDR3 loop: CASTPRETVQPQHF. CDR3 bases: TGTGCCAGCACCCCGCGGGAAACAGTTCAGCCCCAGCATTTT.

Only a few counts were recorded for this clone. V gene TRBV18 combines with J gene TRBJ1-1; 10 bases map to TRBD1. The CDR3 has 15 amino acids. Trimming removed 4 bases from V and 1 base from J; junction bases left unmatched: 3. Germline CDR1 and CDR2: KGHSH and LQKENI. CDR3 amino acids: CASSLGQGGNTEAFF. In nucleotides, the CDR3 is TGTGCCAGCTCACTAGGACAGGGGGGGAACACTGAAGCTTTCTTT.

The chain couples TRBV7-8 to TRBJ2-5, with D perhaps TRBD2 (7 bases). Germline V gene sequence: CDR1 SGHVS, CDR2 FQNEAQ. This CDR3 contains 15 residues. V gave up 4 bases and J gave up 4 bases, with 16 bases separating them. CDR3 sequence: CASSSGGRAIETQYF. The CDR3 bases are TGTGCCAGCAGCTCCGGGGGGCGGGCGATAGAGACCCAGTACTTC.

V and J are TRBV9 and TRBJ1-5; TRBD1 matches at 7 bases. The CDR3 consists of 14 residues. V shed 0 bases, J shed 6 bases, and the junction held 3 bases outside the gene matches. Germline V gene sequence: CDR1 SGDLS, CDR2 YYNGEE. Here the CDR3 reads CASSVEDRAQPQHF. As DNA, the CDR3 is TGTGCCAGCAGCGTAGAAGACAGGGCTCAGCCCCAGCATTTT. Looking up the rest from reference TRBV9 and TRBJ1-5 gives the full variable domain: DSGVTQTPKHLITATGQRVTLRCSPRSGDLSVYWYQQSLDQGLQFLIQYYNGEERAKGNILERFSAQQFPDLHSELNLSSLELGDSALYFCASSVEDRAQPQHFGDGTRLSIL.

CDR3 protein: CASSIGERETQYF. The CDR3 coding sequence is TGTGCCAGTAGTATAGGGGAGAGGGAGACCCAGTACTTC. The J gene is TRBJ2-5, the V gene TRBV19; D may be TRBD2 (5 bases). Per germline, CDR1 LNHDA and CDR2 SQIVND (reference sequence). With 1 base removed from V and 5 bases from J, the gap between germline ends came to 8 bases. This CDR3 is built from 13 residues.

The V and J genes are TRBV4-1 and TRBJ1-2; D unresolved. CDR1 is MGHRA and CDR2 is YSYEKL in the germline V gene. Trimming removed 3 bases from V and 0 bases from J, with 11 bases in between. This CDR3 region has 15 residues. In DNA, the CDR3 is TGCGCCAGCAGCCACCACACAGAAGCTAACTATGGCTACACCTTC. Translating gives CASSHHTEANYGYTF.

In nucleotides, the CDR3 is TGCGCCAGCAGCGAATACAGGGCTCCCGCCGGGGAGCTGTTTTTT. This sequence encodes CASSEYRAPAGELFF. The chain couples TRBV5-1 to TRBJ2-2, with TRBD1 as a possible D gene (6 bases). Between the trimmed V and J ends, which lost 4 bases and 6 bases, there was a span of 16 bases. The germline V gene encodes CDR1 SGHRS and CDR2 YFSETQ. The CDR3 spans 15 residues.

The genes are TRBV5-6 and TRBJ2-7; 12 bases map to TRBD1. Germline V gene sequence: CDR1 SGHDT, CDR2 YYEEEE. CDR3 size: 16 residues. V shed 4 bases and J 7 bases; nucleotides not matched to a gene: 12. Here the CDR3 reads CASSVTGQGAREEQYF. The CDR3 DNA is TGTGCCAGCAGCGTGACGGGACAGGGGGCCAGGGAGGAGCAGTACTTC.

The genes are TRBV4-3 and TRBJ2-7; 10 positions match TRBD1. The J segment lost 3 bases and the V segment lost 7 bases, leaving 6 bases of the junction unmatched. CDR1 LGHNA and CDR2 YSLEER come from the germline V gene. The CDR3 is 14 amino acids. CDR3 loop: CASTPGQGNYEQYF. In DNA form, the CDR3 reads TGCGCCAGCACTCCGGGACAGGGGAACTACGAGCAGTACTTC.

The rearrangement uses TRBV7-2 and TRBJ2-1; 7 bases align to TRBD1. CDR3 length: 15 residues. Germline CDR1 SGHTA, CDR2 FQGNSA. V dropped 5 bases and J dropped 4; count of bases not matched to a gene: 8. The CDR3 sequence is CASSAAGTVYNEQFF. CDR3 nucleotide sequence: TGTGCCAGCAGCGCCGCCGGGACAGTTTACAATGAGCAGTTCTTC.

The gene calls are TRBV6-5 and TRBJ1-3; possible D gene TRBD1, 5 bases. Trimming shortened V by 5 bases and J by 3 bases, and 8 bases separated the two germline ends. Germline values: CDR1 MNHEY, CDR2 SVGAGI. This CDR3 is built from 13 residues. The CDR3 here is CASSRGFGNTIYF. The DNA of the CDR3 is TGTGCCAGCAGTCGGGGGTTTGGAAACACCATATATTTT.

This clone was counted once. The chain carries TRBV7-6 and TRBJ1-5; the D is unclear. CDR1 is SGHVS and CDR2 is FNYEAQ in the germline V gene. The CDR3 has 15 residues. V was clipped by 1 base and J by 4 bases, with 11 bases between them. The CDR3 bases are TGTGCCAGCAGCTTAGATGCCGGAGCAAATCAGCCCCAGCATTTT. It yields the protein CASSLDAGANQPQHF. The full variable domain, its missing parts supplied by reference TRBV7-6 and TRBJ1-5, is GAGVSQSPRYKVTKRGQDVALRCDPISGHVSLYWYRQALGQGPEFLTYFNYEAQQDKSGLPNDRFSAERPEGSISTLTIQRTEQRDSAMYRCASSLDAGANQPQHFGDGTRLSIL.